This T cell receptor (beta chain) was sequenced in a study of naive and memory T cell subsets. Study-level points and caveats: This RNA-based method may be sensitive to activation-related transcript changes.

Treatment given: skin biopsy from PPD injection site in Mantoux-positive individual. An oligonucleotide containing a UMI was ligated to the 3' end of TCR cDNA. Germline lookup yields CDR1 SQVTM and CDR2 ANQGSEA. This CDR3 contains 13 residues. V was pared by 5 bases and J by 3 bases, with 12 bases between. Amplification of ligated cDNA took four PCR rounds with SP2 and nested alpha and beta constant primers. Blood and skin TCR RNA was reverse transcribed with alpha and beta constant primers. TCRdb re-called the UMI-ligation and nested PCR reads through MiXCR, storing one row per CDR3 protein. The sample has over 11,000 distinct CDR3 sequences, 4% to 6.5% seen once; the top ten hold around 7.8%. By share, this clonotype ranks as medium-sized. Its target is unknown.

The TCR originated in an adult in good health. The chain uses TRBV29-1 and TRBJ2-3, with D tentatively TRBD1 (5 bases). Sequenced material: skin, taken from a tuberculin skin test site. Here the CDR3 DNA reads TGCAGCGTTCGGCAGGGTGGGACAGATACGCAGTATTTT. Protein sequence: CSVRQGGTDTQYF.